The sample holds a few counts of the clone carrying this T cell receptor beta chain. The antigen remains undetermined. Reverse transcribing all isolated RNA meant expressed TCRB transcripts were sequenced. TCRdb's table, derived via immunoSEQ multiplex PCR, lists solely in-frame clones and lacks some. The table lists a few hundred thousand clones, over 8.5% of them singletons. These data come from a study of beta chain features in type 1 diabetes. Study observations and caveats: TCRB CDR3s were moderately but significantly shorter in Type 1 diabetes patients in all four CD4+ subsets. Within patients, naive, central memory and Treg TCRB repertoires seemed more similar than within healthy donors.

The authors obtained over 95% purity in all sorted populations. The TCR sequence derives from a man aged 25 to 45 with type 1 diabetes. Sequencing was performed on central memory CD4+ T cells from blood.

The CDR3 DNA reads TGCGCCAGCAGCTCCGTCACAGTCGAAGATGAGCAGTTCTTC. Translation: CASSSVTVEDEQFF. This chain connects TRBV5-1 to TRBJ2-1; unclear D gene. Trimming left V 3 bases short and J 8 bases short, with 15 bases between. The CDR3 is made up of 14 amino acids. Germline CDR1 SGHRS, CDR2 YFSETQ.